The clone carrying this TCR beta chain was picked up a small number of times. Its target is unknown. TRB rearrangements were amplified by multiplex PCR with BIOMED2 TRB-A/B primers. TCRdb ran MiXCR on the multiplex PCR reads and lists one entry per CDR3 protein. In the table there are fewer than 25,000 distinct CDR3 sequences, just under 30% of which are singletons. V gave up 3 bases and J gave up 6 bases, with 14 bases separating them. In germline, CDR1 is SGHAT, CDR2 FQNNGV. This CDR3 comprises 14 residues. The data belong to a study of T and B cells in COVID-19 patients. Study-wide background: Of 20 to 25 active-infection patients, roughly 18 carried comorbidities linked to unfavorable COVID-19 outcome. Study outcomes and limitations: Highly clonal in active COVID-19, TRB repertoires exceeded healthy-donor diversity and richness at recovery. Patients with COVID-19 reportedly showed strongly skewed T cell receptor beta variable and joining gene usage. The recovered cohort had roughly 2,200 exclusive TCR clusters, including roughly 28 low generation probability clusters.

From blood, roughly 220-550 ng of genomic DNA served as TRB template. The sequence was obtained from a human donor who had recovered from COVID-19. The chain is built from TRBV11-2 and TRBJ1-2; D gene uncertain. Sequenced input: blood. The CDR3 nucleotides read TGTGCCAGCAGCTTCGGTGGGTCCTTTGATGGCTACACCTTC. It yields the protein CASSFGGSFDGYTF.